Sequencing of this T cell receptor beta chain was carried out in a study of blood T cell repertoires in COVID-19. On the study more broadly: The samples span acute and convalescent COVID-19 from the United States, Italy and Spain. From T cells, B-cell-depleted T cells, or PBMCs came the material, which was cDNA or gDNA.

Germline assignment: CDR1 SGHTA and CDR2 FQGNSA. This CDR3 is 16 amino acids long. The trim removed 7 bases at V and 5 bases at J, leaving 14 bases unmatched. The Seattle site enrolled patients during active infection and followed them longitudinally. The repertoire was sequenced with immunoSEQ multiplex PCR; TCRdb's copy has only in-frame clones and lacks some. The table lists some 120,000 clones, 90% to 95% of them singletons, with about 2% in the top ten. Sequenced: peripheral blood. The clonotype comes from a man between 45 and 60 years old with COVID-19, enrolled during active disease. V is TRBV7-2 and J is TRBJ2-1, with 7 positions matching TRBD2. The chain's CDR3 is CASTIPGGGVNNEQFF. The CDR3 DNA reads as TGTGCCAGCACCATCCCCGGGGGAGGGGTAAACAATGAGCAGTTCTTC.